The 27 T cell receptor beta chains below all came from one sample that was sequenced in a study of Ad26.COV2.S vaccination and SARS-CoV-2 variants. The repertoire was sequenced with immunoSEQ multiplex PCR; TCRdb's copy has only in-frame clones and lacks some. Here the sample spans around 450,000 clones, roughly 88% being singletons. Noted treatment: about 20 received Ad26.COV2.S at low or high dose, single or two shots; about 5 received placebo; per-sample allocation not given. Collection of samples fell on day 63 after the first vaccine or placebo injection. This specimen consisted of peripheral blood, obtained in a trial of Ad26.COV2.S vaccine versus placebo. The receptors here all came from a person between 18 and 65 years old who received the Ad26.COV2.S COVID-19 vaccine or a placebo.

The CDR3 DNA reads TGTGCCAGCAGCTTACTCGGACAGGGACGCACTGAAGCTTTCTTT. This encodes CASSLLGQGRTEAFF. This chain joins TRBV13 and TRBJ1-1; 8 nucleotides line up with TRBD1. The length of the CDR3 is 15 residues. With V trimmed by 2 bases and J by 4 bases, 6 bases remained unmatched. Germline V gene data show CDR1 as PRHDT and CDR2 as FYEKMQ (reference sequence). Together with reference TRBV13 and TRBJ1-1, the CDR3 gives the full variable domain: AAGVIQSPRHLIKEKRETATLKCYPIPRHDTVYWYQQGPGQDPQFLISFYEKMQSDKGSIPDRFSAQQFSDYHSELNMSSLELGDSALYFCASSLLGQGRTEAFFGQGTRLTVV.

The rearrangement uses TRBV10-3 and TRBJ2-3, with 10 nucleotides matching TRBD1. The CDR3 contains 15 residues. J lost 4 bases, V lost 11 bases, and 12 bases had no gene match. CDR1 is ENHRY, CDR2 SYGVKD, per germline. CDR3 bases: TGTGCCGTCCGGGGGGGACAGGGGAGACCAGATACGCAGTATTTT. As protein: CAVRGGQGRPDTQYF.

This clone has just a few counts. The chain couples TRBV6-2 or TRBV6-3 to TRBJ2-3, with TRBD2 as a possible D gene (5 bases). The V end was cut by 6 bases, the J end by 5 bases, with 15 bases between. From germline, CDR1 is MNHEY and CDR2 SVGEGT. This CDR3 has 14 residues. For the CDR3, the DNA is TGTGCCAGCAGCTCCAGCGGTAGGTTAGATACGCAGTATTTT. Its protein product is CASSSSGRLDTQYF.

The chain links TRBV9 to TRBJ2-2; D is unresolved. V lost 4 bases, J lost 2 bases, and 12 bases lay in between. The CDR3 loop spans 15 amino acids. Germline values: CDR1 SGDLS, CDR2 YYNGEE. This CDR3 reads CASSPRVVNTGELFF. The CDR3 DNA is TGTGCCAGCAGCCCCCGGGTGGTTAACACCGGGGAGCTGTTTTTT.

This clone was found a few times. The V gene is TRBV6-6, the J gene TRBJ1-1, with 11 bases that match TRBD1. The CDR3 length is 11 residues. The ends lost 11 bases at V and 5 bases at J; junction bases unmatched: 1. Germline V gene sequence: CDR1 MNHNY, CDR2 SVGAGI (reference sequence). Written as DNA, the CDR3 is TGTGCCGGGACAGGGGGGACTGAAGCTTTCTTT. It specifies CAGTGGTEAFF.

This clone was recorded once. The chain employs TRBV29-1 and TRBJ2-3; D is unclear. V dropped 7 bases and J dropped 5 bases, with 22 bases sitting between them. The CDR3 covers 15 residues. Germline V gives CDR1 SQVTM, CDR2 ANQGSEA. The CDR3 protein is CSARKGLSRQDTQYF. The CDR3 region has the DNA TGCAGCGCTCGAAAGGGTCTGTCGCGTCAAGATACGCAGTATTTT.

The chain links TRBV15 to TRBJ2-5, with a possible D match to TRBD2 (5 bases). The CDR3 loop spans 16 amino acids. Germline values: CDR1 LNHNV, CDR2 YYDKDF (reference sequence). The ends were cut back, 1 base at V and 1 base at J, with 13 bases in the middle. The CDR3, as DNA: TGTGCCACCAGCAGAGGTTCAAAGCGGAGCCAAGAGACCCAGTACTTC. Its translation: CATSRGSKRSQETQYF.

The chain has TRBV16 and TRBJ2-7; 7 bases match TRBD1. The V segment lost 2 bases and the J segment 6 bases; nucleotides outside the gene matches: 7. The germline V gene encodes CDR1 KGHSY and CDR2 FQNENV. The CDR3 totals 14 residues. The CDR3 nucleotides read TGTGCCAGCAGCCAAAGACAGGGTTCTTTCGAGCAGTACTTC. Translating it yields CASSQRQGSFEQYF.

The chain joins TRBV10-3 to TRBJ2-5, with D unclear. Trimming removed 2 bases at V and 2 bases at J, with 3 bases between. CDR1 is ENHRY, CDR2 SYGVKD, per germline. The CDR3 contains 12 residues. The CDR3 spells CAISEGQETQYF. The CDR3 nucleotides are TGTGCCATCAGTGAGGGGCAAGAGACCCAGTACTTC.

The chain couples TRBV28 to TRBJ2-2; D ambiguous. V shed 8 bases and J shed 7 bases, with 17 bases lying between them. The germline V gene has CDR1 MDHEN and CDR2 SYDVKM. CDR3 length: 14 residues. The CDR3 loop is CASVGEVLGGELFF. The CDR3 DNA reads as TGTGCCAGCGTAGGAGAGGTATTGGGCGGGGAGCTGTTTTTT.

The chain carries TRBV27 and TRBJ1-5; D ambiguous. CDR1 MNHEY and CDR2 SMNVEV come from the germline V gene (reference sequence). Deletions cut 1 base from V and 3 bases from J, with 4 bases between. This CDR3 has 13 residues. CDR3 bases: TGTGCCAGCAGTTTATATTTCAATCAGCCCCAGCATTTT. Translating it yields CASSLYFNQPQHF.

This chain connects TRBV7-2 to TRBJ2-1; D is unresolved. V lost 5 bases to trimming and J lost 6 bases, with 5 bases between them. Germline V gives CDR1 SGHTA, CDR2 FQGNSA. The CDR3 covers 11 residues. The CDR3: CASSLINEQFF. The DNA of the CDR3 is TGTGCCAGCAGCCTCATCAATGAGCAGTTCTTC. Full variable domain (missing parts from reference TRBV7-2 and TRBJ2-1): GAGVSQSPSNKVTEKGKDVELRCDPISGHTALYWYRQSLGQGLEFLIYFQGNSAPDKSGLPSDRFSAERTGGSVSTLTIQRTQQEDSAVYLCASSLINEQFFGPGTRLTVL.

The chain employs TRBV18 and TRBJ1-4; 7 nucleotides match TRBD1. The germline CDR1 and CDR2 sequences are KGHSH and LQKENI. The trim removed 3 bases at V and 5 bases at J, leaving 9 bases unmatched. The CDR3 runs to 16 residues. This CDR3 is CASSPTGTATNEKLFF. The CDR3, as DNA: TGTGCCAGCTCACCGACGGGGACAGCGACAAATGAAAAACTGTTTTTT.

V usage is TRBV6-1 and J usage is TRBJ1-5, with D possibly being TRBD1 (5 bases). With 0 bases removed from V and 11 bases from J, the gap between germline ends came to 8 bases. Per germline, CDR1 MNHNS and CDR2 SASEGT. This CDR3 spans 12 amino acids. CDR3 bases: TGTGCCAGCAGTGAAGCGGTGGGGGCCCAGCATTTT. Protein product: CASSEAVGAQHF.

On this clone: Sequence at one end of the junction differs from germline and may be a read error. The DNA of the CDR3 is TGCACCAGCAGCCAAGATCAGAGCGCAACTCGGGCTGAGACCCAGTACTTC. Residues: CTSSQDQSATRAETQYF. J is TRBJ2-5 and V is TRBV4-3, with D hard to call. The germline V gene encodes CDR1 LGHNA and CDR2 YSLEER. This CDR3 comprises 17 residues.

The table lists this clone with a few counts. This sequence joins TRBV7-9 and TRBJ1-6, with D tentatively TRBD1 (6 bases). This CDR3 has 12 amino acids. V lost 3 bases, J lost 14 bases, and 11 bases lay in between. In germline, CDR1 is SEHNR, CDR2 FQNEAQ (reference sequence). The CDR3 coding sequence is TGTGCCAGCAGCTTTCCAGGGGAGTCCCTCCACTTT. Translation gives CASSFPGESLHF.

J is TRBJ2-2 and V is TRBV5-4, with D perhaps matching TRBD1 or TRBD2 (5 bases each). The V gene lost 4 bases and the J gene lost 0 bases, with 16 bases spanning the gap. The CDR3 extends over 17 amino acids. CDR1 is SGHNT, CDR2 YYREEE, per germline (reference sequence). CDR3: CASSTYTGTANTGELFF. The CDR3 nucleotides read TGTGCCAGCAGCACTTATACCGGGACGGCGAACACCGGGGAGCTGTTTTTT. The variable domain in full, completed from reference TRBV5-4 and TRBJ2-2, reads ETGVTQSPTHLIKTRGQQVTLRCSSQSGHNTVSWYQQALGQGPQFIFQYYREEENGRGNFPPRFSGLQFPNYSSELNVNALELDDSALYLCASSTYTGTANTGELFFGEGSRLTVL.

This sequence joins TRBV6-4 and TRBJ2-1; TRBD2 agrees at 8 bases. Germline V gives CDR1 MRHNA, CDR2 SNTAGT. Trimming cost V 0 bases and J 10 bases; bases outside gene matches: 14. The CDR3 is 17 amino acids. The DNA for the CDR3 is TGTGCCAGCAGTGACTCGTCGCGGGAGGCCCGGCCTTGGGAGCAGTTCTTC. Its protein is CASSDSSREARPWEQFF.

This chain joins TRBV6-5 and TRBJ2-1; D uncertain. Between the trimmed V and J ends, which lost 6 bases and 4 bases, there was a span of 10 bases. CDR3 length: 13 amino acids. Germline lookup yields CDR1 MNHEY and CDR2 SVGAGI. CDR3 sequence: CASRGQDYNEQFF. The CDR3 nucleotides are TGTGCCAGCAGGGGTCAGGATTACAATGAGCAGTTCTTC.

The V call is TRBV15, the J call TRBJ1-1; D is undetermined. V dropped 5 bases and J dropped 1 base, with 14 bases sitting between them. The CDR3 runs 15 residues. CDR1 and CDR2 from the germline V gene are LNHNV and YYDKDF (reference sequence). In DNA, the CDR3 is TGTGCCACCAGCTCCCGGCCCCACCCGAACACTGAAGCTTTCTTT. This gives the protein CATSSRPHPNTEAFF.

This chain joins TRBV24-1 and TRBJ2-7; D is unclear. The V end lost 1 base, the J end lost 5 bases, and 5 bases lay between the germline ends. Germline V gene lookup returns CDR1 KGHDR and CDR2 SFDVKD. This CDR3 has 12 residues. The CDR3 DNA follows: TGTGCCACCAGTGATTTTCGGGACGAGCAGTACTTC. This sequence encodes CATSDFRDEQYF.

The chain employs TRBV29-1 and TRBJ2-7, with D perhaps TRBD1 (5 bases). The CDR3 sequence is 13 residues long. The V gene lost 1 base and the J gene lost 5 bases, with 12 bases spanning the gap. CDR1 is SQVTM and CDR2 is ANQGSEA in the germline V gene. CDR3 in DNA: TGCAGCGTTGAAGGCCAGGGCCCACACGAGCAGTACTTC. This gives the protein CSVEGQGPHEQYF.

The V call is TRBV15, the J call TRBJ2-7; 9 nucleotides match TRBD2. This CDR3 has 18 residues. CDR1 and CDR2 from the germline V gene are LNHNV and YYDKDF (reference sequence). V lost 3 bases and J lost 0; bases outside the gene matches: 12. This chain's CDR3 is CATSRTPPPSGVSYEQYF. For the CDR3, the DNA is TGTGCCACCAGCAGGACCCCCCCTCCTAGCGGGGTCTCCTACGAGCAGTACTTC.

The chain carries TRBV28 and TRBJ1-5, with TRBD1 identical over 8 bases. CDR1 MDHEN and CDR2 SYDVKM come from the germline V gene. V shed 9 bases and J 5 bases; nucleotides not matched to a gene: 12. The CDR3 runs to 15 residues. The CDR3 bases are TGTGCCAGTTGGGGACGGCAGGGGGCTGATCAGCCCCAGCATTTT. Translating gives CASWGRQGADQPQHF. Full variable domain (outside the CDR3, taken from reference TRBV28 and TRBJ1-5): DVKVTQSSRYLVKRTGEKVFLECVQDMDHENMFWYRQDPGLGLRLIYFSYDVKMKEKGDIPEGYSVSREKKERFSLILESASTNQTSMYLCASWGRQGADQPQHFGDGTRLSIL.

The gene calls are TRBV6-1 and TRBJ1-5; weak D call: TRBD1 (5 bases). Germline loops: CDR1 MNHNS, CDR2 SASEGT. The CDR3 runs to 15 residues. V was trimmed by 3 bases and J by 0 bases, leaving 9 bases between them. The CDR3 DNA sequence: TGTGCCAGCAGTGAGTGGGGCAGTAGCAATCAGCCCCAGCATTTT. This codes for CASSEWGSSNQPQHF.

This clone was detected once. The J gene is TRBJ2-1, the V gene TRBV5-1; D not resolved. Trimming pared 5 bases from V and 4 bases from J, leaving 16 bases between. This CDR3 has 15 amino acids. CDR1 is SGHRS and CDR2 is YFSETQ in the germline V gene. DNA of the CDR3: TGCGCCAGCAGGGGGATTCGCTGGGGTTACAATGAGCAGTTCTTC. Translation gives CASRGIRWGYNEQFF.

V is TRBV9 and J is TRBJ2-3; D possibly corresponds to TRBD1 (6 bases). The CDR3 length is 16 residues. Germline lookup yields CDR1 SGDLS and CDR2 YYNGEE. V was pared by 0 bases and J by 6 bases, with 17 bases between. For the CDR3, the DNA is TGTGCCAGCAGCGTAGGAGGCAGGGGAAGTAGGGATACGCAGTATTTT. It codes for CASSVGGRGSRDTQYF. The variable domain in full, completed from reference TRBV9 and TRBJ2-3, reads DSGVTQTPKHLITATGQRVTLRCSPRSGDLSVYWYQQSLDQGLQFLIQYYNGEERAKGNILERFSAQQFPDLHSELNLSSLELGDSALYFCASSVGGRGSRDTQYFGPGTRLTVL.